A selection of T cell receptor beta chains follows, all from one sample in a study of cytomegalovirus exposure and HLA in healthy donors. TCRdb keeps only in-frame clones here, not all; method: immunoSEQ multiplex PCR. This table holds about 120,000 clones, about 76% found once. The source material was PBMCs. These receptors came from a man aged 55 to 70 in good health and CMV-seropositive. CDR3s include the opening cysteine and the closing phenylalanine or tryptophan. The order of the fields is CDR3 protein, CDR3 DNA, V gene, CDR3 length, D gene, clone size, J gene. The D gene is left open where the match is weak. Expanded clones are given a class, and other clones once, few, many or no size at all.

cdr3_aa: CSAYDRDRTYEQYF
cdr3_nt: TGCAGCGCCTACGACAGGGACAGGACCTACGAGCAGTACTTC
v_call: TRBV29-1
cdr3_length: 14
d_call: TRBD1
clone_size: NA
j_call: TRBJ2-7

cdr3_aa: CASSLEGLAGHEQYF
cdr3_nt: TGCGCCAGCAGCTTAGAGGGACTAGCGGGACACGAGCAGTACTTC
v_call: TRBV5-1
cdr3_length: 15
d_call: TRBD2
clone_size: NA
j_call: TRBJ2-7

cdr3_aa: CASSEFGQDQETQYF
cdr3_nt: TGCGCCAGCAGTGAGTTCGGACAGGACCAAGAGACCCAGTACTTC
v_call: TRBV10-1
cdr3_length: 15
d_call: TRBD1
clone_size: NA
j_call: TRBJ2-5

cdr3_aa: CASSVGGYQPQHF
cdr3_nt: TGTGCCAGCAGCGTTGGGGGGTATCAGCCCCAGCATTTT
v_call: TRBV9
cdr3_length: 13
d_call: NA
clone_size: NA
j_call: TRBJ1-5

cdr3_aa: CASTLNSNQPQHF
cdr3_nt: TGTGCCAGCACCCTTAATAGCAATCAGCCCCAGCATTTT
v_call: TRBV6-5
cdr3_length: 13
d_call: NA
clone_size: few
j_call: TRBJ1-5

cdr3_aa: CASSKTGTGGRDTQYF
cdr3_nt: TGTGCCAGCAGCAAGACCGGGACAGGGGGGAGGGATACGCAGTATTTT
v_call: TRBV7-3
cdr3_length: 16
d_call: TRBD1
clone_size: NA
j_call: TRBJ2-3

cdr3_aa: CASSLVQGGTEAFF
cdr3_nt: TGTGCCAGCAGCTTAGTACAGGGCGGCACTGAAGCTTTCTTT
v_call: TRBV7-2
cdr3_length: 14
d_call: NA
clone_size: NA
j_call: TRBJ1-1

cdr3_aa: CASSIQGGSNQPQHF
cdr3_nt: TGTGCCAGTAGTATACAGGGTGGGTCTAATCAGCCCCAGCATTTT
v_call: TRBV19
cdr3_length: 15
d_call: NA
clone_size: NA
j_call: TRBJ1-5

cdr3_aa: CASSLVLAGSSYNEQFF
cdr3_nt: TGCGCCAGCAGCTTGGTTCTGGCGGGGAGCTCCTACAATGAGCAGTTCTTC
v_call: TRBV5-1
cdr3_length: 17
d_call: NA
clone_size: NA
j_call: TRBJ2-1

cdr3_aa: CASSLQGMVTEAFF
cdr3_nt: TGTGCCAGCAGCTTACAGGGGATGGTCACTGAAGCTTTCTTT
v_call: TRBV7-9
cdr3_length: 14
d_call: NA
clone_size: NA
j_call: TRBJ1-1

cdr3_aa: CAWSVGTGYGYTF
cdr3_nt: TGTGCCTGGAGTGTAGGGACAGGCTATGGCTACACCTTC
v_call: TRBV30
cdr3_length: 13
d_call: TRBD1
clone_size: NA
j_call: TRBJ1-2

cdr3_aa: CASSQDRDQPQHF
cdr3_nt: TGTGCCAGCAGCCAAGACAGGGATCAGCCCCAGCATTTT
v_call: TRBV4-2
cdr3_length: 13
d_call: NA
clone_size: NA
j_call: TRBJ1-5

cdr3_aa: CASSIIRVWDTGELFF
cdr3_nt: TGTGCCAGTAGTATTATCAGGGTATGGGACACCGGGGAGCTGTTTTTT
v_call: TRBV19
cdr3_length: 16
d_call: NA
clone_size: NA
j_call: TRBJ2-2

cdr3_aa: CASSLGTGLTNYGYTF
cdr3_nt: TGTGCCAGCAGCCTCGGGACAGGGTTGACTAACTATGGCTACACCTTC
v_call: TRBV7-8
cdr3_length: 16
d_call: TRBD1
clone_size: NA
j_call: TRBJ1-2

cdr3_aa: CASSSTLNRDRDYEQYF
cdr3_nt: TGTGCCAGCAGCTCCACATTGAACCGGGACAGGGACTACGAGCAGTACTTC
v_call: TRBV5-5
cdr3_length: 17
d_call: TRBD1
clone_size: NA
j_call: TRBJ2-7

cdr3_aa: CASSYSGTSGYEQYF
cdr3_nt: TGTGCCAGCAGTTACTCGGGGACTAGCGGCTACGAGCAGTACTTC
v_call: TRBV6-5
cdr3_length: 15
d_call: TRBD2
clone_size: NA
j_call: TRBJ2-7

cdr3_aa: CASSLAGRGGYEQYF
cdr3_nt: TGTGCCAGCAGCTTGGCAGGGCGGGGGGGGTACGAGCAGTACTTC
v_call: TRBV5-6
cdr3_length: 15
d_call: TRBD2
clone_size: NA
j_call: TRBJ2-7

cdr3_aa: CASAFGGLAGHSTDTQYF
cdr3_nt: TGTGCCAGCGCTTTCGGGGGACTAGCGGGACATAGCACAGATACGCAGTATTTT
v_call: TRBV11-3
cdr3_length: 18
d_call: TRBD2
clone_size: NA
j_call: TRBJ2-3

cdr3_aa: CASSLAGGTNEQYF
cdr3_nt: TGTGCCAGCTCCTTAGCGGGGGGGACCAACGAGCAGTACTTC
v_call: TRBV6-1
cdr3_length: 14
d_call: TRBD2
clone_size: NA
j_call: TRBJ2-7

cdr3_aa: CASRVRGLVNGYTF
cdr3_nt: TGTGCCAGCAGGGTCAGGGGGCTGGTGAATGGCTACACCTTC
v_call: TRBV6-1
cdr3_length: 14
d_call: TRBD1
clone_size: NA
j_call: TRBJ1-2

cdr3_aa: CASSLGTSGNTIYF
cdr3_nt: TGTGCCAGCAGCTTAGGGACATCTGGAAACACCATATATTTT
v_call: TRBV7-2
cdr3_length: 14
d_call: NA
clone_size: NA
j_call: TRBJ1-3

cdr3_aa: CSVEDIERISYNEQFF
cdr3_nt: TGCAGCGTTGAAGATATTGAGCGGATCTCCTACAATGAGCAGTTCTTC
v_call: TRBV29-1
cdr3_length: 16
d_call: NA
clone_size: once
j_call: TRBJ2-1

cdr3_aa: CASSSESGKNTEAFF
cdr3_nt: TGTGCCAGCTCATCAGAAAGCGGAAAGAACACTGAAGCTTTCTTT
v_call: TRBV18
cdr3_length: 15
d_call: NA
clone_size: few
j_call: TRBJ1-1

cdr3_aa: CSVVVGVGYGYTF
cdr3_nt: TGCAGCGTTGTAGTGGGAGTTGGCTATGGCTACACCTTC
v_call: TRBV29-1
cdr3_length: 13
d_call: NA
clone_size: NA
j_call: TRBJ1-2

cdr3_aa: CASALNSQETQYF
cdr3_nt: TGTGCCAGCGCGTTGAACAGTCAAGAGACCCAGTACTTC
v_call: TRBV27
cdr3_length: 13
d_call: NA
clone_size: NA
j_call: TRBJ2-5

cdr3_aa: CASSLPLAGRTDTQYF
cdr3_nt: TGTGCCAGCAGCCTACCCCTAGCGGGCCGCACAGATACGCAGTATTTT
v_call: TRBV5-5
cdr3_length: 16
d_call: TRBD2
clone_size: NA
j_call: TRBJ2-3

cdr3_aa: CASSLAVGGGYEQYF
cdr3_nt: TGCGCCAGCAGCTTGGCCGTAGGGGGCGGCTACGAGCAGTACTTC
v_call: TRBV5-1
cdr3_length: 15
d_call: TRBD1
clone_size: once
j_call: TRBJ2-7

cdr3_aa: CASSLGLSSSYNEQFF
cdr3_nt: TGCGCCAGCAGCTTGGGACTTTCTAGCTCCTACAATGAGCAGTTCTTC
v_call: TRBV5-1
cdr3_length: 16
d_call: NA
clone_size: NA
j_call: TRBJ2-1

cdr3_aa: CASTPRQGTGNTIYF
cdr3_nt: TGTGCCAGCACCCCTCGACAGGGGACTGGAAACACCATATATTTT
v_call: TRBV5-6
cdr3_length: 15
d_call: TRBD1
clone_size: NA
j_call: TRBJ1-3

cdr3_aa: CATQTSPSTDTQYF
cdr3_nt: TGTGCCACCCAGACTAGCCCGAGCACAGATACGCAGTATTTT
v_call: TRBV2
cdr3_length: 14
d_call: TRBD2
clone_size: NA
j_call: TRBJ2-3

cdr3_aa: CASSYEAASYNEQFF
cdr3_nt: TGTGCCAGCAGTTACGAAGCGGCTTCCTACAATGAGCAGTTCTTC
v_call: TRBV6-6
cdr3_length: 15
d_call: NA
clone_size: NA
j_call: TRBJ2-1

cdr3_aa: CASGLGQGGQETQYF
cdr3_nt: TGTGCTAGTGGTTTGGGACAGGGGGGGCAAGAGACCCAGTACTTC
v_call: TRBV12-5
cdr3_length: 15
d_call: TRBD1
clone_size: NA
j_call: TRBJ2-5

cdr3_aa: CASSPAYRQDTQYF
cdr3_nt: TGTGCCAGCAGCCCTGCATACCGTCAGGATACGCAGTATTTT
v_call: TRBV7-9
cdr3_length: 14
d_call: NA
clone_size: few
j_call: TRBJ2-3

cdr3_aa: CASSLGGDSYEQYF
cdr3_nt: TGCGCCAGCAGCTTGGGGGGGGACTCCTACGAGCAGTACTTC
v_call: TRBV5-1
cdr3_length: 14
d_call: NA
clone_size: NA
j_call: TRBJ2-7

cdr3_aa: CSVLGGASSSYNEQFF
cdr3_nt: TGCAGCGTCCTCGGCGGGGCCTCGAGCTCCTACAATGAGCAGTTCTTC
v_call: TRBV29-1
cdr3_length: 16
d_call: NA
clone_size: NA
j_call: TRBJ2-1

cdr3_aa: CASSILLSNYGYTF
cdr3_nt: TGTGCCAGTAGTATCCTGCTGAGTAACTATGGCTACACCTTC
v_call: TRBV19
cdr3_length: 14
d_call: NA
clone_size: NA
j_call: TRBJ1-2

cdr3_aa: CASSLDYTDTQYF
cdr3_nt: TGTGCCAGCAGCCTCGACTACACAGATACGCAGTATTTT
v_call: TRBV7-5
cdr3_length: 13
d_call: NA
clone_size: NA
j_call: TRBJ2-3

cdr3_aa: CASSLDLSAEAFF
cdr3_nt: TGTGCCAGCAGCTTAGACTTGAGCGCTGAAGCTTTCTTT
v_call: TRBV7-8
cdr3_length: 13
d_call: NA
clone_size: NA
j_call: TRBJ1-1

cdr3_aa: CASSQEETGSYEQYF
cdr3_nt: TGCGCCAGCAGCCAAGAGGAGACGGGGTCCTACGAGCAGTACTTC
v_call: TRBV4-1
cdr3_length: 15
d_call: NA
clone_size: NA
j_call: TRBJ2-7